This TCR beta chain was identified in a study of technical replicates of blood from a few donors. TCRdb keeps only in-frame clones here, not all; method: immunoSEQ multiplex PCR. The table records some 70,000 clones, roughly nine tenths of them present only once. Trimming removed 9 bases from V and 6 bases from J, with 15 bases in between. CDR3 length: 13 residues. Germline CDR1 LNHDA, CDR2 SQIVND (reference sequence). This TCR was sampled from a human donor in good health. Some clones in this sample may be carry-over from other donors' samples. The sample taken for sequencing was PBMCs. The genes are TRBV19 and TRBJ2-1; tentatively, D is TRBD1 (6 bases). CDR3 DNA: TGTGCCAGAGCCCAGGGGCTGGGCAATGAGCAGTTCTTC. Protein sequence: CARAQGLGNEQFF.